The following is a TCR beta chain sequence with its context. The antigen is unknown. This CDR3 has 15 amino acids. J gave up 5 bases and V 4 bases, and 4 bases lay outside the gene matches. Germline CDR1 is LNHDA and CDR2 is SQIVND (reference sequence). The data are from a study of vaccination and CD4 T cells after COVID-19. Treatment of the sample: roughly 10-day PBMC culture with coronavirus spike peptide pools or control peptides (ViraFEST assay). Oncomine TCR Beta short-read sequencing was applied to DNA from cultured CD4+ T cells. MiXCR, run by TCRdb on the PCR reads, gives a single entry per CDR3 protein. This table has around 10,000 distinct CDR3 sequences, roughly 40% appearing once.

What was sequenced was CD4+ T cells from blood, cultured in vitro. This clonotype was obtained from a human donor who had recovered from COVID-19. V usage is TRBV19 and J usage is TRBJ2-5, with 13 positions matching TRBD2. The CDR3 reads CASSTGLAGAETQYF. The CDR3 region has the DNA TGTGCCAGTAGTACCGGACTAGCGGGGGCGGAGACCCAGTACTTC.